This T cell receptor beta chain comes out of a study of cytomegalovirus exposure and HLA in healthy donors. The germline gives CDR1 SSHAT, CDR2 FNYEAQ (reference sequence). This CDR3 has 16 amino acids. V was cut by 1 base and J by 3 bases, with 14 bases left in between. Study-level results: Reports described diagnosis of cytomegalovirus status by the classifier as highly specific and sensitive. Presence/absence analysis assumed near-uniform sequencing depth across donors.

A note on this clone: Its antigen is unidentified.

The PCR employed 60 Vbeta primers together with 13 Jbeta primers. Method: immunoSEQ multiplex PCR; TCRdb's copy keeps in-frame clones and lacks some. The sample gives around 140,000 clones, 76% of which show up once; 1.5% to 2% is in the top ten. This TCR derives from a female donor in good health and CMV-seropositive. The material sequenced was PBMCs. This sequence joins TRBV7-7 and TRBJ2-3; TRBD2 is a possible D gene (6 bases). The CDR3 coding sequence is TGTGCCAGCAGCTTAGGGGCGCGGGGTGGGACAGATACGCAGTATTTT. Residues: CASSLGARGGTDTQYF.